Listed here is a single T cell receptor beta chain. The sample comes from a study of OX40 agonist ivuxolimab in advanced cancers. The repertoire was sequenced with immunoSEQ multiplex PCR; TCRdb's copy has only in-frame clones and lacks some. The sample has some 25,000 clones, more than 75% seen once. The CDR3 contains 15 residues. The germline V gene encodes CDR1 LGHNA and CDR2 YSLEER. Between the trimmed V and J ends, which lost 0 bases and 4 bases, there was a span of 9 bases. The chain couples TRBV4-3 to TRBJ2-2; D tentatively fits TRBD1 or TRBD2 (6 bases each). The source is an adult with an advanced solid tumor such as melanoma, head and neck, liver or kidney cancer. The sample here was CD4+ or CD8+ T cells sorted from blood, taken in a trial of the OX40 agonist ivuxolimab. The CDR3 DNA reads as TGCGCCAGCAGCCAAGATCCGGGGGCCACCGGGGAGCTGTTTTTT. It specifies CASSQDPGATGELFF.